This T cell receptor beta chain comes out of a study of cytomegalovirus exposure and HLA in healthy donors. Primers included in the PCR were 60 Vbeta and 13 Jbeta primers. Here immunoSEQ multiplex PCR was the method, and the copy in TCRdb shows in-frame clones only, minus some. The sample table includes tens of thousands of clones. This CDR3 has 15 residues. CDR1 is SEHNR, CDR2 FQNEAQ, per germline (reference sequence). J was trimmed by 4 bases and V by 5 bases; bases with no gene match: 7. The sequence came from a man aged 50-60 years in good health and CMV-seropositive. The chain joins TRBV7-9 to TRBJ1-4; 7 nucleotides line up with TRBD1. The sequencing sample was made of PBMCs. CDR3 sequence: CASSPRQGDNEKLFF. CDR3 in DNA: TGTGCCAGCAGCCCCAGACAGGGTGATAATGAAAAACTGTTTTTT.